The 31 T cell receptor beta chains in this list originate from one sample, sequenced in a study of CD8 T cells in ankylosing spondylitis. TCRdb processed the 5' RACE reads anew with MiXCR; each CDR3 protein has one entry. The table includes hundreds of thousands of distinct CDR3 sequences, less than 9.5% detected once. The source material was blood, either unsorted or a sorted T cell fraction (not recorded which). The receptors here all came from a female donor with ankylosing spondylitis or in good health (not recorded which).

The V gene is TRBV7-3, the J gene TRBJ2-1; no definite D call. Trimming removed 0 bases at V and 7 bases at J, with 4 bases between. Germline CDR1 SGHTA, CDR2 FQGTGA. The CDR3 covers 12 residues. CDR3 in amino acids: CASSLTINEQFF. Written as DNA, the CDR3 is TGTGCCAGCAGCTTAACTATAAATGAGCAGTTCTTC.

At least ten counts were recorded for this clonotype. The genes are TRBV29-1 and TRBJ1-1; no definite D call. The CDR3 length is 13 residues. Germline V gene lookup returns CDR1 SQVTM and CDR2 ANQGSEA. Trimming removed 2 bases at V and 4 bases at J, with 11 bases between. In nucleotides, the CDR3 is TGCAGCGTTGAACGTGGGGTGGGCACTGAAGCTTTCTTT. Its translation is CSVERGVGTEAFF.

This clonotype showed up many times. The chain recombines TRBV5-5 with TRBJ2-2, with D tentatively TRBD1 (6 bases). Germline V gene data show CDR1 as SGHKS and CDR2 as YYEKEE (reference sequence). The V end lost 2 bases, the J end lost 10 bases, and 12 bases lay between the germline ends. The CDR3 loop spans 13 amino acids. The DNA for the CDR3 is TGTGCCAGCAGCTTAAACAGGGCTGTGGAGCTGTTTTTT. Translation gives CASSLNRAVELFF. The variable domain in full, completed from reference TRBV5-5 and TRBJ2-2, reads DAGVTQSPTHLIKTRGQQVTLRCSPISGHKSVSWYQQVLGQGPQFIFQYYEKEERGRGNFPDRFSARQFPNYSSELNVNALLLGDSALYLCASSLNRAVELFFGEGSRLTVL.

At least ten counts were recorded for this clonotype. The chain links TRBV7-2 to TRBJ2-1, with D tentatively TRBD2 (6 bases). The V gene's germline CDR1 is SGHTA and CDR2 FQGNSA. The CDR3 spans 14 residues. With 1 base removed from V and 7 bases from J, the gap between germline ends came to 11 bases. The CDR3 reads CASSLGVGGNEQFF. DNA for the CDR3: TGTGCCAGCAGCTTAGGAGTTGGGGGGAATGAGCAGTTCTTC.

About this clonotype: A much larger clonotype is one base distant, so this may be a read error. V is TRBV20-1 and J is TRBJ2-7; 12 bases are shared with TRBD2. Germline assignment: CDR1 DFQATT and CDR2 SNEGSKA (reference sequence). With V trimmed by 5 bases and J by 8 bases, 16 bases remained unmatched. This CDR3 region has 16 residues. The CDR3 sequence is CSAYGLAGREPGKQYF. The CDR3 nucleotides are TGCAGTGCTTACGGACTAGCGGGACGAGAGCCGGGAAAGCAGTACTTC.

This clonotype showed up many times. This sequence joins TRBV7-2 and TRBJ1-1; 7 bases fit TRBD1. The CDR3 loop spans 13 amino acids. Per the germline V gene, CDR1 is SGHTA and CDR2 is FQGNSA. V lost 4 bases, J lost 7 bases, and 6 bases stayed unmatched. The CDR3 spells CASSYYRDSEAFF. CDR3 coding DNA: TGTGCCAGCAGCTATTACCGGGACAGTGAAGCTTTCTTT.

This clonotype was seen a few times. This rearrangement joins TRBV20-1 to TRBJ2-4; D uncertain. Trimming stripped 5 bases from V and 0 bases from J, with 2 bases between. Germline values: CDR1 DFQATT, CDR2 SNEGSKA (reference sequence). The CDR3 sequence is 11 residues long. As DNA, the CDR3 is TGCAGTGCTGGAGCCAAAAACATTCAGTACTTC. Translated: CSAGAKNIQYF.

This clonotype was detected a few times. The chain has TRBV7-9 and TRBJ2-3, with D tentatively TRBD2 (6 bases). Trimming removed 6 bases at V and 6 bases at J, with 16 bases between. Germline values: CDR1 SEHNR, CDR2 FQNEAQ (reference sequence). The CDR3 runs 14 residues. The chain's CDR3 is CASRGLTPGDTQYF. In DNA, the CDR3 is TGTGCCAGCAGAGGACTAACGCCGGGGGATACGCAGTATTTT.

This clonotype appeared many times. The gene calls are TRBV27 and TRBJ1-2; tentatively, D is TRBD1 (6 bases). This CDR3 has 12 residues. CDR1 is MNHEY, CDR2 SMNVEV, per germline (reference sequence). Trimming left V 6 bases short and J 4 bases short, with 9 bases between. DNA of the CDR3: TGTGCCAGCAGAGACAGGATCTATGGCTACACCTTC. This codes for CASRDRIYGYTF.

This clonotype was detected a few times. This chain links TRBV2 with TRBJ2-5; D possibly corresponds to TRBD2 (5 bases). The CDR3 contains 14 residues. Trimming left V 5 bases short and J 0 bases short, with 10 bases between. Germline CDR1 and CDR2: SNHLY and FYNNEI. The CDR3, as DNA: TGTGCCAGCAGTAGCGGAGCGTACCAAGAGACCCAGTACTTC. Translation: CASSSGAYQETQYF. Looking up the rest from reference TRBV2 and TRBJ2-5 gives the full variable domain: EPEVTQTPSHQVTQMGQEVILRCVPISNHLYFYWYRQILGQKVEFLVSFYNNEISEKSEIFDDQFSVERPDGSNFTLKIRSTKLEDSAMYFCASSSGAYQETQYFGPGTRLLVL.

This clonotype was picked up many times. V usage is TRBV20-1 and J usage is TRBJ1-6; the match to TRBD1 covers 7 bases. The junction had 4 bases not matched to a gene; V was cut back by 5 bases and J by 6 bases. The CDR3 is made up of 13 amino acids. Germline lookup yields CDR1 DFQATT and CDR2 SNEGSKA (reference sequence). The CDR3 here is CSAWDRTNSPLHF. CDR3 coding DNA: TGCAGTGCTTGGGACAGAACTAATTCACCCCTCCACTTT.

The chain couples TRBV7-2 to TRBJ2-3; D is undetermined. V was cut by 7 bases and J by 3 bases, with 8 bases left in between. Looked up from germline, CDR1 is SGHTA and CDR2 is FQGNSA. This CDR3 has 12 amino acids. This CDR3 reads CASTGWTDTQYF. The CDR3 DNA reads TGTGCCAGCACCGGCTGGACAGATACGCAGTATTTT.

Worth noting for this clonotype: This clone may be a read error of a much larger clone one base away. The genes are TRBV28 and TRBJ1-4; D gene unclear. Germline CDR1 and CDR2: MDHEN and SYDVKM. This CDR3 has 15 amino acids. Trimming stripped 5 bases from V and 4 bases from J, with 14 bases between. CDR3 DNA: TGTGCCAGCAGTACTCAGACGGGAATTAATGAAAAACTGTTTTTT. It encodes CASSTQTGINEKLFF.

The genes are TRBV6-5 and TRBJ2-7; TRBD2 agrees at 9 bases. Trimming cost V 6 bases and J 7 bases; bases outside gene matches: 16. The length of the CDR3 is 16 residues. The germline gives CDR1 MNHEY, CDR2 SVGAGI. The CDR3 loop reads CASRPFGSGSLFEQYF. CDR3 coding DNA: TGTGCCAGCAGACCCTTTGGTAGCGGGAGCCTCTTTGAGCAGTACTTC.

V and J are TRBV12-3 or TRBV12-4 and TRBJ2-6; D unclear. The V gene lost 2 bases and the J gene lost 4 bases, with 15 bases spanning the gap. The CDR3 is made up of 17 amino acids. CDR3 nucleotide sequence: TGTGCCAGCAGTTTATCAGGAGCGATCCCCGGGGCCAACGTCCTGACTTTC. It codes for CASSLSGAIPGANVLTF.

The sample holds many counts of this clonotype. This chain links TRBV20-1 with TRBJ1-2; the match to TRBD1 covers 7 bases. The germline CDR1 and CDR2 sequences are DFQATT and SNEGSKA (reference sequence). The ends lost 0 bases at V and 7 bases at J; junction bases unmatched: 20. This CDR3 is built from 18 residues. CDR3 sequence: CSARDLTNRGLFKFGYTF. DNA for the CDR3: TGCAGTGCTAGAGATCTAACGAACAGGGGTTTGTTTAAGTTTGGCTACACCTTC.

This clonotype has more than one count but fewer than ten. Being one base from a much bigger clone, this may be a read error. The gene calls are TRBV12-3 or TRBV12-4 and TRBJ2-4, with unresolved D. The CDR3 spans 14 residues. Trimming cost V 4 bases and J 3 bases, with 10 bases left between them. The CDR3 protein is CASSSSLVKNIQYF. The CDR3 DNA reads TGTGCCAGCAGTTCCAGCCTAGTCAAAAACATTCAGTACTTC.

At least ten counts were recorded for this clonotype. CDR3 coding DNA: TGTGCCAGCAGTGTCCTCGACGAGACCCAGTACTTC. The encoded protein is CASSVLDETQYF. This chain connects TRBV2 to TRBJ2-5; no definite D call. There are 12 residues in the CDR3. Deletions cut 4 bases from V and 5 bases from J, with 8 bases between. Germline V gene sequence: CDR1 SNHLY, CDR2 FYNNEI.

This clonotype was recorded at least ten times. The chain joins TRBV2 to TRBJ2-2; D possibly corresponds to TRBD1 (5 bases). The germline V gene encodes CDR1 SNHLY and CDR2 FYNNEI. V was clipped by 6 bases and J by 4 bases, with 15 bases between them. This CDR3 is 15 amino acids long. The CDR3 nucleotides read TGTGCCAGCAGCCCCAGCAGGGTTGCCACCGGGGAGCTGTTTTTT. It translates to CASSPSRVATGELFF.

This clonotype was seen ten or more times. The V gene is TRBV12-3 or TRBV12-4, the J gene TRBJ2-7, with 9 bases lining up with TRBD2. V trimming: 6 bases; J trimming: 6 bases; junction bases outside the gene matches: 3. The CDR3 spans 12 residues. This chain's CDR3 is CASSLLAGEQYF. In DNA, the CDR3 is TGTGCCAGCAGCCTACTAGCGGGCGAGCAGTACTTC.

This clonotype was detected ten times or more. The V call is TRBV29-1, the J call TRBJ2-3, with D unresolved. The CDR3 has 8 residues. The V and J ends lost 7 bases and 5 bases respectively, with 1 base between them. Germline CDR1 reads SQVTM; CDR2 reads ANQGSEA. CDR3 sequence: CSGDTQYF. In nucleotides, the CDR3 is TGCAGCGGAGATACGCAGTATTTT.

This clonotype was found many times. The rearrangement uses TRBV20-1 and TRBJ1-1; 8 bases align to TRBD1. The CDR3 runs to 15 residues. V was clipped by 2 bases and J by 6 bases; unmatched bases: 11. Per the germline V gene, CDR1 is DFQATT and CDR2 is SNEGSKA (reference sequence). DNA of the CDR3: TGCAGTGCTAGATCGGGACAGGACACCATCGCTGAAGCTTTCTTT. Translation: CSARSGQDTIAEAFF.

This clonotype was recorded many times. This chain links TRBV18 with TRBJ2-1; 9 bases are shared with TRBD1. The CDR3 covers 16 residues. V dropped 2 bases and J dropped 1; count of bases not matched to a gene: 3. The germline gives CDR1 KGHSH, CDR2 LQKENI. In DNA, the CDR3 is TGTGCCAGCTCACCAGGGGACAGGGTATCCTACAATGAGCAGTTCTTC. Translation gives CASSPGDRVSYNEQFF.

This clonotype was seen at least ten times. The CDR3 reads CASSLGVSGRSYNEQFF. Written as DNA, the CDR3 is TGCGCCAGCAGCTTGGGGGTTAGCGGGAGGTCCTACAATGAGCAGTTCTTC. This chain links TRBV5-1 with TRBJ2-1; 10 bases agree with TRBD2. The CDR3 sequence is 17 residues long. The V gene's germline CDR1 is SGHRS and CDR2 YFSETQ. The junction had 4 bases not matched to a gene; V was cut back by 0 bases and J by 1 base.

This clonotype has at least ten counts. V usage is TRBV28 and J usage is TRBJ2-6, with unresolved D. The V gene's germline CDR1 is MDHEN and CDR2 SYDVKM. Deletions cut 7 bases from V and 4 bases from J, with 11 bases between. This CDR3 is built from 14 residues. The CDR3 sequence: CASIPTSGANVLTF. The CDR3 DNA reads as TGTGCCAGCATTCCAACCTCGGGGGCCAACGTCCTGACTTTC.

This clonotype was counted many times. The chain couples TRBV12-3 or TRBV12-4 to TRBJ1-2; D not resolved. The CDR3 sequence is 13 residues long. V was trimmed by 7 bases and J by 0 bases, leaving 9 bases between them. Here the CDR3 reads CASTPTPNYGYTF. DNA for the CDR3: TGTGCCAGCACCCCGACACCTAACTATGGCTACACCTTC.

This clonotype was detected ten times or more. The chain links TRBV20-1 to TRBJ2-7; TRBD1 aligns across 7 bases. CDR3 length: 15 amino acids. The germline CDR1 and CDR2 sequences are DFQATT and SNEGSKA (reference sequence). Germline trimming cut 0 bases from V and 6 bases from J; bases unmatched to any gene: 11. The CDR3 region is CSARDTAGGMGEQYF. CDR3 coding DNA: TGCAGTGCTAGAGATACCGCAGGGGGAATGGGCGAGCAGTACTTC.

This clonotype was found a few times. The chain employs TRBV29-1 and TRBJ1-5; D is ambiguous. The CDR3 is made up of 14 amino acids. The germline CDR1 and CDR2 sequences are SQVTM and ANQGSEA. Trimming took off 4 bases at V and 3 bases at J, with 13 bases between the two ends. CDR3 DNA: TGCAGCGTTGTGTTGGAGGGAAACAATCAGCCCCAGCATTTT. As protein: CSVVLEGNNQPQHF.

This clonotype came up many times. This chain links TRBV20-1 with TRBJ2-4, with unresolved D. With 1 base removed from V and 6 bases from J, the gap between germline ends came to 16 bases. This CDR3 has 15 residues. CDR1 is DFQATT and CDR2 is SNEGSKA in the germline V gene (reference sequence). DNA of the CDR3: TGCAGTGCTAGAGGAGGTTGGGATACCCTAAACATTCAGTACTTC. This codes for CSARGGWDTLNIQYF.

The chain combines TRBV7-2 with TRBJ2-7; 10 bases match TRBD2. Unmatched junction bases numbered 2, after V lost 3 bases and J lost 3 bases. In germline, CDR1 is SGHTA, CDR2 FQGNSA. The CDR3 is 14 residues long. The CDR3 DNA reads as TGTGCCAGCAGCTTTGGACTAGCGGACTACGAGCAGTACTTC. Protein product: CASSFGLADYEQYF. The full variable domain, in which reference TRBV7-2 and TRBJ2-7 provide the parts outside the CDR3, is GAGVSQSPSNKVTEKGKDVELRCDPISGHTALYWYRQSLGQGLEFLIYFQGNSAPDKSGLPSDRFSAERTGGSVSTLTIQRTQQEDSAVYLCASSFGLADYEQYFGPGTRLTVT.

Ten or more counts support this clonotype. V is TRBV30 and J is TRBJ1-2; no firm D call. The CDR3 has 11 amino acids. Trimming stripped 4 bases from V and 2 bases from J, with 5 bases between. Germline V lookup: CDR1 GTSNPN, CDR2 SVGIG (reference sequence). As DNA, the CDR3 is TGTGCCTGGACAGTAAACTATGGCTACACCTTC. Protein product: CAWTVNYGYTF.